One sample yielded the 14 T cell receptor beta chains listed below, sequenced in a study of somatic mutations in cytotoxic T cells in rheumatoid arthritis (TCRdb year 2017). The library was obtained by the immunoSEQ multiplex PCR assay. Drawn from immuneACCESS, this table holds only the in-frame rearrangements with V and J called that TCRdb kept. Clones are partly lost; checked studies trace under half to an unresolved V gene and leave the rest unexplained. Across this sample there are 3,500 to 5,000 clones, with 80% seen only once. Roughly 29% of the sample rests with the top ten. The source material was CD8+ T cells sorted from blood. The receptors here all came from a woman aged 60-75 years with rheumatoid arthritis.

The V call is TRBV30, the J call TRBJ1-4; D remains unclear. Germline CDR1 is GTSNPN and CDR2 is SVGIG (reference sequence). With 3 bases removed from V and 6 bases from J, the gap between germline ends came to 14 bases. The CDR3 spans 14 residues. CDR3 coding DNA: TGTGCCTGGAGGGAGGGCGGCTCCGATGAAAAACTGTTTTTT. Amino acids: CAWREGGSDEKLFF.

The chain recombines TRBV7-9 with TRBJ2-7, with 11 positions matching TRBD2. Germline V CDR1 and CDR2: SEHNR, FQNEAQ (reference sequence). The CDR3 length is 16 residues. The V segment lost 4 bases and the J segment 4 bases; nucleotides outside the gene matches: 9. CDR3 sequence: CASSSPISGGAYEQYF. The CDR3, as DNA: TGTGCCAGCAGCTCTCCCATTAGCGGGGGGGCATACGAGCAGTACTTC.

This sequence joins TRBV28 and TRBJ2-5; TRBD2 matches 10 bases. This CDR3 has 17 amino acids. Germline V CDR1 and CDR2: MDHEN, SYDVKM. The ends lost 4 bases at V and 10 bases at J; junction bases unmatched: 18. In nucleotides, the CDR3 is TGTGCCAGCAGTTCCTCACCCCGTACTAGCGGGGAGAGCATCCAGTACTTC. Translated: CASSSSPRTSGESIQYF.

The J gene is TRBJ1-1, the V gene TRBV28, with 7 nucleotides matching TRBD1. CDR1 and CDR2 from the germline V gene are MDHEN and SYDVKM. The CDR3 totals 16 residues. After removal of 7 bases from V and 1 base from J, the junction contained 12 bases not matched to a gene. DNA for the CDR3: TGTGCCAGCACCTTCGACAGGGCCTACAAGAACACTGAAGCTTTCTTT. Protein: CASTFDRAYKNTEAFF.

The gene calls are TRBV9 and TRBJ1-5; 8 bases align to TRBD1. The CDR3 consists of 15 residues. V was pared by 2 bases and J by 2 bases, with 3 bases of the junction left unmatched. Germline V gene data show CDR1 as SGDLS and CDR2 as YYNGEE. The CDR3 sequence: CASSVTGGGNQPQHF. DNA for the CDR3: TGTGCCAGCAGCGTCACAGGGGGTGGCAATCAGCCCCAGCATTTT.

In the case of this clone: Relative to the germline gene, one junction end is altered; a read error may explain this. The chain employs TRBV25-1 and TRBJ2-5; D gene uncertain. The CDR3 length is 14 residues. Per the germline V gene, CDR1 is MGHDK and CDR2 is SYGVNS. The CDR3: CASSKYELSETQYF. The CDR3 nucleotides read TGTGCCAGCAGTAAATATGAGTTGTCAGAGACCCAGTACTTC.

The gene calls are TRBV6-4 and TRBJ2-1; 11 nucleotides align to TRBD2. The CDR3 sequence is 15 residues long. The germline CDR1 and CDR2 sequences are MRHNA and SNTAGT. With 4 bases clipped from V and 3 bases from J, the junction kept 2 bases outside the gene matches. CDR3 nucleotides: TGTGCCAGCAGTGGGGGACTAGCGGACTACAATGAGCAGTTCTTC. It codes for CASSGGLADYNEQFF.

This clone was observed a handful of times. The chain is built from TRBV28 and TRBJ1-1; D unresolved. Germline loops: CDR1 MDHEN, CDR2 SYDVKM. V was trimmed by 6 bases and J by 1 base, leaving 12 bases between them. The CDR3 is 14 residues long. CDR3 in amino acids: CASRTRTANTEAFF. As DNA, the CDR3 is TGTGCCAGCAGGACCCGAACAGCGAACACTGAAGCTTTCTTT.

The chain employs TRBV27 and TRBJ1-6, with TRBD1 matching over 9 bases. The CDR3 length is 15 residues. The V segment lost 5 bases and the J segment 10 bases; nucleotides outside the gene matches: 9. Per germline, CDR1 MNHEY and CDR2 SMNVEV (reference sequence). The CDR3 sequence: CASSATGGLRSPLHF. CDR3 sequence (DNA): TGTGCCAGCAGTGCCACAGGGGGCCTCCGGTCACCCCTCCACTTT.

The rearrangement joins TRBV29-1 to TRBJ2-1, with 8 bases fitting TRBD1. Germline values: CDR1 SQVTM, CDR2 ANQGSEA. The CDR3 is 12 residues long. The J segment lost 6 bases and the V segment lost 7 bases, leaving 5 bases of the junction unmatched. CDR3 sequence: CSAGTGGNEQFF. The CDR3, as DNA: TGCAGCGCCGGGACAGGCGGCAATGAGCAGTTCTTC.

The genes are TRBV27 and TRBJ2-2, with 10 bases identical to TRBD2. CDR1 and CDR2 from the germline V gene are MNHEY and SMNVEV (reference sequence). This CDR3 is built from 15 residues. V dropped 3 bases and J dropped 7; count of bases not matched to a gene: 5. The DNA of the CDR3 is TGTGCCAGCAGTTTCGAGCGGGGGGGCGTCGGGGAGCTGTTTTTT. This codes for CASSFERGGVGELFF.

The table lists this clone with a few counts. The chain joins TRBV6-6 to TRBJ1-2; D gene unclear. This CDR3 is 13 amino acids long. V lost 2 bases and J 2 bases, leaving 6 bases between the germline ends. Germline V CDR1 and CDR2: MNHNY, SVGAGI (reference sequence). CDR3 coding DNA: TGTGCCAGCAGTTACATACAGAACTATGGCTACACCTTC. The encoded protein is CASSYIQNYGYTF.

V gene TRBV2 combines with J gene TRBJ2-3, with 7 nucleotides matching TRBD2. Germline values: CDR1 SNHLY, CDR2 FYNNEI. J gave up 0 bases and V 5 bases, and 2 bases lay outside the gene matches. The CDR3 spans 14 residues. The CDR3: CASSKRGSTDTQYF. The CDR3, as DNA: TGTGCCAGCAGTAAGCGGGGAAGCACAGATACGCAGTATTTT.

V is TRBV28 and J is TRBJ1-3; TRBD1 matches 9 bases. The CDR3 length is 14 residues. V shed 6 bases, J shed 0 bases, and the junction held 0 bases outside the gene matches. Per germline, CDR1 MDHEN and CDR2 SYDVKM. The CDR3 protein is CASRGQGSGNTIYF. DNA for the CDR3: TGTGCCAGCAGGGGACAGGGCTCTGGAAACACCATATATTTT.